This TCR beta chain was found in a study of vaccination effects on CD4 cells after COVID-19. Study findings and constraints: Clones of infection and vaccine origin contracted markedly late after vaccination.

Cells that had been cultured for less than 13 days were the source of isolated CD4+ T cells. Participants received two doses of either the BNT162b2 or mRNA-1273 vaccine. No vaccinee had earlier SARS-CoV-2 infection, and nucleocapsid antibodies were negative. At days 3 and 7, half of the medium was exchanged for IL-2 medium. On this clone itself: Its antigen remains unknown.

Clones were sequenced by immunoSEQ multiplex PCR, and TCRdb holds only the in-frame ones, with some missing. In the table there are approximately 66,000 clones, 70% to 85% of which are singletons. The source is a human donor who received a COVID-19 vaccine. The sample here was CD4+ T cells from PBMCs cultured without peptide, taken after COVID-19 vaccination.

The CDR3 DNA sequence: TGTGCCAGCTCACCTGGACTGAACTATGGCTACACCTTC. It translates to CASSPGLNYGYTF. The chain carries TRBV18 and TRBJ1-2, with no clear D. V was cut by 3 bases and J by 2 bases, with 7 bases left in between. This CDR3 spans 13 amino acids. Germline V gene data show CDR1 as KGHSH and CDR2 as LQKENI.